This TCR beta chain was sequenced for a study of blood T cell repertoires in COVID-19. Germline lookup yields CDR1 GTSNPN and CDR2 SVGIG (reference sequence). V lost 1 base, J lost 5 bases, and 8 bases lay in between. The CDR3 loop spans 12 amino acids. Profiled with immunoSEQ multiplex PCR; TCRdb holds only in-frame clones, not every one. The repertoire includes around 100,000 clones, 80% to 85% of them detected once, and 2% sits in the top ten. Sequencing input: peripheral blood. The V gene is TRBV30, the J gene TRBJ1-1, with D perhaps TRBD1 (6 bases). This receptor was obtained from a man between 65 and 85 years old with active or convalescent COVID-19. The CDR3 DNA sequence: TGTGCCTGGAGTGCTACAGGGACTGAAGCTTTCTTT. Residues: CAWSATGTEAFF.